This is a list of T cell receptor beta chains from one sample in a study of T cell repertoires in cytomegalovirus infection. TCRdb re-called the reads with MiXCR, one entry per CDR3 protein. The sample lists under 300,000 distinct CDR3 sequences, more than 9% occurring once. The sequenced sample was PBMCs. Receptors originate from a human donor in good health (CMV status not recorded). Some clones in this sample may be carry-over from other donors' samples. Both conserved end residues are part of each CDR3. The order of the fields is D gene, J gene, clone size, V gene, CDR3 protein, CDR3 DNA. The D gene is left open where the match is weak. The size of a clone is reported for some rows only, either as once, few or many, or as a class for expanded clones.

TRBD2 TRBJ2-3 many TRBV7-2 CASSQARTSADTQYF TGTGCCAGCAGCCAAGCTAGGACTAGCGCAGATACGCAGTATTTT
TRBD1 TRBJ1-5 many TRBV12-3/TRBV12-4 CASSFGQGYQPQHF TGTGCCAGCAGTTTTGGACAGGGGTATCAGCCCCAGCATTTT
TRBD1 TRBJ1-6 . TRBV20-1 CSARSGGAYNSPLHF TGCAGTGCTAGATCAGGGGGGGCCTATAATTCACCCCTCCACTTT
. TRBJ1-3 few TRBV5-1 CASSLGVRASGNTIYF TGCGCCAGCAGCTTGGGAGTCCGGGCCTCTGGAAACACCATATATTTT
TRBD2 TRBJ2-7 many TRBV28 CASSTGTRYYEQYF TGTGCCAGCAGTACCGGGACTAGATACTACGAGCAGTACTTC
TRBD1 TRBJ1-1 many TRBV12-3/TRBV12-4 CASSSYTTGMNTEAFF TGTGCCAGCAGTTCTTACACGACAGGGATGAACACTGAAGCTTTCTTT
TRBD2 TRBJ2-1 many TRBV7-2 CASRFGGSSYNEQFF TGTGCCAGCAGGTTCGGGGGGAGCTCCTACAATGAGCAGTTCTTC
. TRBJ2-5 . TRBV3-1 CASGDSWETQYF TGTGCCAGCGGGGATTCTTGGGAGACCCAGTACTTC
TRBD1 TRBJ1-1 few TRBV2 CASSEQGDFAFF TGTGCCAGCAGTGAACAGGGGGATTTCGCTTTCTTT
. TRBJ2-5 many TRBV7-8 CASSPPRWGVRETQYF TGTGCCAGCAGCCCCCCTCGGTGGGGAGTGAGAGAGACCCAGTACTTC
. TRBJ1-1 few TRBV7-9 CASSSGYANTEAFF TGTGCCAGCAGCTCCGGGTACGCGAACACTGAAGCTTTCTTT
. TRBJ2-3 many TRBV5-1 CASSLEGQKVADTQYF TGCGCCAGCAGCTTGGAGGGCCAAAAAGTCGCAGATACGCAGTATTTT
. TRBJ1-1 many TRBV28 CASSFPPENTEAFF TGTGCCAGCAGTTTCCCCCCGGAAAACACTGAAGCTTTCTTT
TRBD2 TRBJ2-2 many TRBV7-2 CASGKGVGELFF TGTGCGAGCGGGAAGGGAGTAGGGGAGCTGTTTTTT
TRBD1 TRBJ1-1 many TRBV7-8 CASSFQGGTEAFF TGTGCCAGCAGCTTTCAGGGGGGCACTGAAGCTTTCTTT
. TRBJ1-1 many TRBV7-2 CASIPGPRNTEAFF TGTGCCAGCATCCCGGGACCCCGGAACACTGAAGCTTTCTTT
. TRBJ1-2 . TRBV20-1 CSARQGMNYGYTF TGCAGTGCTAGGCAGGGGATGAACTATGGCTACACCTTC
TRBD1 TRBJ1-4 . TRBV28 CASRQPPGTGGEKLFF TGTGCCAGCAGACAACCCCCGGGGACAGGCGGTGAAAAACTGTTTTTT
TRBD2 TRBJ2-1 . TRBV6-2/TRBV6-3 CASSYGGSWGGEQFF TGTGCCAGCAGTTACGGCGGTAGTTGGGGGGGTGAGCAGTTCTTC
. TRBJ1-6 few TRBV5-1 CASSSDGDYNSPLHF TGCGCCAGCAGCTCGGACGGAGACTATAATTCACCCCTCCACTTT
TRBD1 TRBJ1-1 . TRBV15 CATSRGDRYMNTEAFF TGTGCCACCAGCAGAGGGGACAGATACATGAACACTGAAGCTTTCTTT
. TRBJ2-1 many TRBV7-9 CASSPRGDKNNEQFF TGTGCCAGCAGCCCCCGCGGGGACAAAAACAATGAGCAGTTCTTC
. TRBJ1-4 . TRBV10-3 CAISPLKLNEKLFF TGTGCCATCAGCCCGTTAAAACTTAATGAAAAACTGTTTTTT
TRBD1 TRBJ2-7 few TRBV12-3/TRBV12-4 CASSPDRGTPYEQYF TGTGCCAGCAGTCCCGACAGGGGTACACCCTACGAGCAGTACTTC
TRBD1 TRBJ1-1 many TRBV7-2 CASSTDRGPTKAFF TGTGCCAGCAGCACGGACAGGGGCCCTACAAAAGCTTTCTTT
. TRBJ2-2 . TRBV14 CASSRNNGGELFF TGTGCCAGCAGCCGAAACAATGGCGGGGAGCTGTTTTTT
. TRBJ1-1 . TRBV2 CASSEGQMNTEAFF TGTGCCAGCAGTGAAGGGCAGATGAACACTGAAGCTTTCTTT
. TRBJ2-7 many TRBV20-1 CSASPGPPYEQYF TGCAGTGCTAGCCCAGGACCCCCCTACGAGCAGTACTTC
. TRBJ1-5 many TRBV7-2 CASSLGYQPQHF TGTGCCAGCAGCTTAGGCTATCAGCCCCAGCATTTT
. TRBJ2-2 . TRBV30 CAWSGINTGELFF TGTGCCTGGAGTGGGATAAACACCGGGGAGCTGTTTTTT
TRBD2 TRBJ2-2 . TRBV20-1 CSARASTSGSGGTGELFF TGCAGTGCTAGAGCCTCGACTAGCGGGTCCGGGGGCACCGGGGAGCTGTTTTTT
. TRBJ1-2 many TRBV6-5 CASRPERQANYGYTF TGTGCCAGCAGACCCGAGAGACAGGCTAACTATGGCTACACCTTC
. TRBJ2-7 . TRBV6-2/TRBV6-3 CASSDERRRRRSSYEQYF TGTGCCAGCAGTGATGAACGGCGCAGGCGGAGGAGCTCCTACGAGCAGTACTTC
. TRBJ2-7 many TRBV6-2/TRBV6-3 CATGTSTIYEQYF TGTGCCACCGGGACATCGACCATCTACGAGCAGTACTTC
. TRBJ1-1 many TRBV25-1 CASSATGQGYTEAFF TGTGCCAGCAGTGCCACTGGCCAGGGATACACTGAAGCTTTCTTT
TRBD1 TRBJ2-2 few TRBV6-2/TRBV6-3 CASKRTGGSGELFF TGTGCCAGCAAAAGGACAGGGGGCTCCGGGGAGCTGTTTTTT
TRBD1 TRBJ1-5 many TRBV30 CACHSGTGNQPQHF TGTGCCTGTCACTCCGGGACAGGCAATCAGCCCCAGCATTTT
TRBD1 TRBJ1-4 . TRBV29-1 CSALGTGGDEKLFF TGCAGCGCTCTGGGGACAGGGGGCGATGAAAAACTGTTTTTT
TRBD1 TRBJ1-6 . TRBV10-3 CAIRERDRENSPLHF TGTGCCATCAGGGAACGGGACAGGGAAAATTCACCCCTCCACTTT